This T cell receptor beta chain is from a study of blood T cell repertoires in COVID-19. The CDR3 contains 13 residues. V was trimmed by 5 bases and J by 5 bases, leaving 12 bases between them. CDR1 SGHAT and CDR2 FQNNGV come from the germline V gene. The repertoire was sequenced with immunoSEQ multiplex PCR; TCRdb's copy has only in-frame clones and lacks some. Seen here are over 60,000 clones, about 83% observed once, and the top ten hold about a tenth. Input material: peripheral blood. The origin of this receptor is a man in his fifties with COVID-19, enrolled during active disease. The rearrangement links TRBV11-2 to TRBJ2-5, with D possibly TRBD2 on 6 matching bases. The CDR3 DNA follows: TGTGCCAGCAGCCCACGAGGGAGGGAGACCCAGTACTTC. Residues: CASSPRGRETQYF.